The clone carrying this TCR beta chain appeared a single time. Antigen unknown. The germline gives CDR1 SGHAT, CDR2 FQNNGV. The CDR3 extends over 12 amino acids. V was shortened by 1 base and J by 3 bases, with 3 bases between the two germline ends. Primers: 60 Vbeta forward and 13 Jbeta reverse. The method was immunoSEQ multiplex PCR; TCRdb's version includes in-frame clones alone and lacks a portion of them. This sample has roughly 100,000 clones, with around four fifths found just once. This record belongs to a study of cytomegalovirus exposure and HLA in healthy donors. Study-level points and caveats: Evidence from a later analysis indicated that most CMV-associated TCR beta chains looked HLA-restricted.

The sequencing input was PBMCs. The receptor's source is a man aged 35 to 55 in good health and CMV-seronegative. The V gene is TRBV11-2, the J gene TRBJ2-5, with D hard to call. The CDR3 region is CASSLAEETQYF. For the CDR3, the DNA is TGTGCCAGCAGCTTAGCGGAAGAGACCCAGTACTTC.